This is a list of T cell receptor beta chains from one sample in a study of cytomegalovirus exposure and HLA in healthy donors. The method was immunoSEQ multiplex PCR; TCRdb's version includes in-frame clones alone and lacks a portion of them. The sample includes 85,000 to 95,000 clones, 74% of them seen just once. Material for sequencing was PBMCs. All receptors come from a man younger than 40 in good health and CMV-seropositive. Each CDR3 is given with its conserved first and last residue. A D gene is named only where the DNA matches it firmly. Only some rows state a clone size, as once, few, many or a class for expanded clones.

V,D,J,size,DNA,CDR3
TRBV28,TRBD1,TRBJ2-5,.,TGTGCCAGCGGGGGGGACAGGGAAAAAGAGACCCAGTACTTC,CASGGDREKETQYF
TRBV5-4,TRBD2,TRBJ2-5,.,TGTGCCAGCAGCGATCTAGCGGTAAACCAAGAGACCCAGTACTTC,CASSDLAVNQETQYF
TRBV6-5,.,TRBJ1-1,few,TGTGCCAGCAGCCCCCGGGGGGGGGCTGAAGCTTTCTTT,CASSPRGGAEAFF
TRBV19,.,TRBJ1-1,.,TGTGCCAGTAGTTTCGGGGAATGGAACACTGAAGCTTTCTTT,CASSFGEWNTEAFF
TRBV19,.,TRBJ1-1,.,TGTGCCAGTAGTAAGGGAGACTTTTACGGGCACACTGAAGCTTTCTTT,CASSKGDFYGHTEAFF
TRBV5-4,TRBD2,TRBJ2-7,few,TGTGCCAGCAGCTTGGCGGGAGGGCGGTCCGAGCAGTACTTC,CASSLAGGRSEQYF
TRBV30,.,TRBJ1-1,.,TGTGCCTGGAGTTATACTGAAGCTTTCTTC,CAWSYTEAFF
TRBV7-9,.,TRBJ1-1,.,TGTGCCAGCAGCCGCGACAGCACTGAAGCTTTCTTT,CASSRDSTEAFF
TRBV7-3,TRBD1,TRBJ2-7,.,TGTGCCAGCAGCTTGTCAGGGGGTAGCTCCTACGAGCAGTACTTC,CASSLSGGSSYEQYF
TRBV4-3,.,TRBJ2-7,.,TGCGCCAGCAGCCAAGAGGCGGCAGGGTACTACGAGCAGTACTTC,CASSQEAAGYYEQYF
TRBV27,TRBD1,TRBJ2-2,.,TGTGCCAGCAGTCTCAGACAGGGGAACACCGGGGAGCTGTTTTTT,CASSLRQGNTGELFF
TRBV9,.,TRBJ2-2,.,TGTGCCAGCAGCGTAGTTCTAGATACCGGGGAGCTGTTTTTT,CASSVVLDTGELFF
TRBV30,.,TRBJ2-7,.,TGTGCCTGGAGTGGATGGGACACAGCCTACGAGCAGTACTTC,CAWSGWDTAYEQYF
TRBV19,TRBD1,TRBJ1-5,once,TGTGCCAGTAGTACCTGGACAGGGAGCAATCAGCCCCAGCATTTT,CASSTWTGSNQPQHF
TRBV4-2,TRBD2,TRBJ2-2,.,TGTGCCAGCAGTCGAGGACTAGCGGGAGTTTTGAGCACCGGGGAGCTGTTTTTT,CASSRGLAGVLSTGELFF
TRBV27,TRBD1,TRBJ1-4,.,TGTGCCAGCAGTTGGACAGGGAAGAATGAAAAACTGTTTTTT,CASSWTGKNEKLFF
TRBV7-9,.,TRBJ1-4,.,TGTGCCAGCAGCTCACCAGGGGAGAATAATGAAAAACTGTTTTTT,CASSSPGENNEKLFF
TRBV11-2,TRBD2,TRBJ2-7,.,TGTGCCAGCAGCCCAACTAGCGGGGGATACGAGCAGTACTTC,CASSPTSGGYEQYF
TRBV7-2,.,TRBJ2-1,.,TGTGCCAGCAGCGAGTCCGCGGGAAACAATGAGCAGTTCTTC,CASSESAGNNEQFF
TRBV27,.,TRBJ1-2,.,TGTGCCAGCAGTTCGGGAGGGGAGGGGAATAACTATGGCTACACCTTC,CASSSGGEGNNYGYTF
TRBV5-4,TRBD2,TRBJ2-1,.,TGTGCCAGCAGCTTGGGACTAGCGGTCGAGCAGTTCTTC,CASSLGLAVEQFF
TRBV30,.,TRBJ1-3,.,TGTGCCTGGAGTATAGCAGGGTACTCTGGAAACACCATATATTTT,CAWSIAGYSGNTIYF
TRBV6-5,.,TRBJ1-5,.,TGTGCCAGCAGTTGGACAGTTGAGAATCAGCCCCAGAATTTT,CASSWTVENQPQNF
TRBV2,TRBD2,TRBJ2-1,.,TGTGCCAGCAGCTATGGTGGGGGGGGGTTCCCCTATAATGAGCAGTTCTTC,CASSYGGGGFPYNEQFF
TRBV10-3,.,TRBJ1-3,.,TGTGCCATCAGTTCCATAGGGGTCTCTGGAAACACCATATATTTT,CAISSIGVSGNTIYF
TRBV12-5,TRBD1,TRBJ2-7,.,TGTGCTAGTGCCCCCAGCCCCGGGACAGACTTCTCCTACGAGCAGTACTTC,CASAPSPGTDFSYEQYF
TRBV19,.,TRBJ2-7,few,TGTGCCAGTAGTATAGGCCCGGACAGCTACGAGCAGTACTTC,CASSIGPDSYEQYF
TRBV6-5,.,TRBJ1-1,few,TGTGCCAGCAGTTACGTCGGGGATCCTGGGAACACTGAAGCTTTCTTT,CASSYVGDPGNTEAFF
TRBV28,.,TRBJ1-4,.,TGTGCCACCTTCGGGACACCAGCGGAAAAACTGTTTTTT,CATFGTPAEKLFF
TRBV7-2,.,TRBJ1-4,.,TGTGCCAGCAGCTTAGGGGCCAGGGGTTACGAAAAACTGTTTTTT,CASSLGARGYEKLFF
TRBV29-1,.,TRBJ2-1,.,TGCAGCGTCGGGGACACAAACAATGAGCAGTTCTTC,CSVGDTNNEQFF
TRBV4-1,.,TRBJ2-7,.,TGCGCCAGCAGCCAATGGGATGGCAGGGCCGAGCAGTACTTC,CASSQWDGRAEQYF
TRBV5-8,.,TRBJ1-1,.,TGTGCCAGCAGCACTCCTCCGGACACTGAAGCTTTCTTT,CASSTPPDTEAFF
TRBV9,.,TRBJ2-6,.,TGTGCCAGCAGCGTAGTGGGAGGTTCTGGGGCCAACGTCCTGACTTTC,CASSVVGGSGANVLTF
TRBV30,TRBD1,TRBJ1-1,.,TGTGCCTGGTTGGACAGGTGGACGGATGAAGCTTTCTTT,CAWLDRWTDEAFF
TRBV4-2,.,TRBJ1-5,.,TGTGCCAGCAGCCAAGGGCAGGGGTGGAATCAGCCCCAGCATTTT,CASSQGQGWNQPQHF
TRBV5-6,TRBD2,TRBJ2-3,once,TGTGCCAGCAGCGAGATTGCGGGGGGTCGCACAGATACGCAGTATTTT,CASSEIAGGRTDTQYF
TRBV5-4,.,TRBJ1-3,.,TGTGCCAGCACCCAAGGGCGGGGATCTGGAAACACCATATACTTT,CASTQGRGSGNTIYF
TRBV5-6,TRBD2,TRBJ2-7,.,TGTGCCAGCAGCTTGGAGGCTAGCGGGAGCTACGAGCAGTACTTC,CASSLEASGSYEQYF
TRBV21-1,.,TRBJ2-3,once,TGTGCCAGCAGCCAAGATCGGGACATGCTACGCACAGATACGCAGTATTTT,CASSQDRDMLRTDTQYF
TRBV7-9,.,TRBJ1-3,once,TGTGCCAGCAGCTTTGGGTACAGGCACCGTGGAAACACCATATATTTT,CASSFGYRHRGNTIYF
TRBV4-1,TRBD1,TRBJ1-5,.,TGCGCCAGCAGCCCACAGGGGACTCAGCCCCAGCATTTT,CASSPQGTQPQHF
TRBV9,.,TRBJ2-5,.,TGTGCCAGCAGCGTAGCTGCAGGGGTAGGAGAGACCCAGTACTTC,CASSVAAGVGETQYF
TRBV7-6,.,TRBJ1-4,.,TGTGCCAGCAGCTTAATGGACAGCTCATATGAAAAACTGTTTTTT,CASSLMDSSYEKLFF
TRBV5-5,.,TRBJ1-1,.,TGTGCCAGCAGCCCGAGGGTGGTGACTGAAGCTTTCTTT,CASSPRVVTEAFF
TRBV27,TRBD2,TRBJ2-2,.,TGTGCCAGCACCCAGGGGGCTAGCGGGAGGTCTGGGGAGCTGTTTTTT,CASTQGASGRSGELFF
TRBV9,TRBD2,TRBJ2-5,once,TGTGCCAGCAGCGTAGGACACGGGGGGTCCCAAGAGACCCAGTACTTC,CASSVGHGGSQETQYF
TRBV6-5,TRBD1,TRBJ2-1,few,TGTGCCAGCAGTAAGACAGGGGCCATTGACAATGAGCAGTTCTTC,CASSKTGAIDNEQFF
TRBV6-1,.,TRBJ2-5,few,TGTGCCAGCAGTGGGGAGGTGAACCGAGAGACCCAGTACTTC,CASSGEVNRETQYF
TRBV28,TRBD2,TRBJ2-1,.,TGTGCCAGCCTAGCGGGGGGCCCCAATGAGCAGTTCTTC,CASLAGGPNEQFF
TRBV5-6,.,TRBJ2-1,once,TGTGCCAGCAGCTTGAACCAAGGGGCAGGATCACAGTTCTTC,CASSLNQGAGSQFF
TRBV19,.,TRBJ1-6,.,TGTGCCACTTCCACAGGGTTCAATTCACCCCTCAACTTT,CATSTGFNSPLNF